This TCR beta chain is drawn from a study of T cell responses to AZD1222 COVID-19 vaccine. Whole-study findings and limits: A reported finding is that nearly half of spike-specific TCRs target unmutated variant regions. Donors skewed white British and female; clonal diversity was possibly underestimated.

Regarding this clone: Its cognate antigen is unknown.

Germline CDR1 reads SGHVS; CDR2 reads FQNEAQ. CDR3 length equals 15 residues. V lost 1 base and J lost 2, with 11 bases in between. TCRdb keeps only in-frame clones here, not all; method: immunoSEQ multiplex PCR. Of more than 100,000 clones listed, roughly 90% are singletons. This sample comprised peripheral blood, obtained on day 0 of AZD1222 vaccination. V gene TRBV7-8 combines with J gene TRBJ1-2, with D uncertain. This clonotype was obtained from an adult in good health. Here the CDR3 DNA reads TGTGCCAGCAGCTTAGGGGCAGCTGTCAACTATGGCTACACCTTC. Translated: CASSLGAAVNYGYTF.